The entry that follows covers one T cell receptor beta chain sequence. The target antigen is unknown. Each TCR beta cDNA library carried unique molecular identifiers. With about 0.9 to 11 million T cells as the source, roughly 0.5 million cDNA molecules resulted. TCRdb used MiXCR to reprocess the PCR reads, holding one entry per CDR3 protein. The table shows about 160,000 distinct CDR3 sequences, with under 40% occurring only once. This entry belongs to a study of post-analysis software for immune sequencing data. Findings of the study overall: A significant reduction in normalized Chao1 diversity was observed in multiple sclerosis patients versus controls. TRBV5-6, TRBV5-1 and TRBV20-1 were among 4 or 5 TRBV segments more frequent in patients than controls.

There are 15 residues in the CDR3. V was trimmed by 6 bases and J by 3 bases, leaving 15 bases between them. Looked up from germline, CDR1 is MNHEY and CDR2 is SMNVEV (reference sequence). This receptor was taken from a girl aged 5-17 years with multiple sclerosis. V usage is TRBV27 and J usage is TRBJ2-1; TRBD2 might be the D (6 bases). The input for sequencing was blood, taken after autologous hematopoietic stem cell transplantation. DNA of the CDR3: TGTGCCAGCAGCGGCCCTGCGGGATTCTACAATGAGCAGTTCTTC. It codes for CASSGPAGFYNEQFF.